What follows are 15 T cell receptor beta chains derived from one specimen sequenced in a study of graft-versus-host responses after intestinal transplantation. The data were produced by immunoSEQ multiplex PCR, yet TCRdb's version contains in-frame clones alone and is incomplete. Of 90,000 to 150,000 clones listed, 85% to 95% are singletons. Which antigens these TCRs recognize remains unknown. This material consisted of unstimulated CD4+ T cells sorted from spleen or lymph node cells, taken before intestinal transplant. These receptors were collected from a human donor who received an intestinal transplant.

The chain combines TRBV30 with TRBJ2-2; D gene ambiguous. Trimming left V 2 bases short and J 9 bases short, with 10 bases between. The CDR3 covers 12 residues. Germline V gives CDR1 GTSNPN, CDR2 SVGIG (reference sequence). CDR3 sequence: CAWSRRDWELFF. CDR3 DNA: TGTGCCTGGAGTCGGCGAGATTGGGAGCTGTTTTTT.

CDR3 amino acids: CASSVGVDTGELFF. The DNA for the CDR3 is TGTGCCAGCAGCGTAGGAGTAGACACCGGGGAGCTGTTTTTT. The chain uses TRBV9 and TRBJ2-2, with no clear D. The CDR3 is 14 amino acids. CDR1 is SGDLS and CDR2 is YYNGEE in the germline V gene. V was clipped by 0 bases and J by 3 bases, with 6 bases between them.

The CDR3 sequence is CASSSFGNEQFF. The DNA of the CDR3 is TGCGCCAGCAGCTCGTTCGGCAATGAGCAGTTCTTC. This chain connects TRBV5-1 to TRBJ2-1; D not certain. The germline V and J ends were trimmed by 3 bases and 6 bases, with 7 bases remaining between them. CDR3 length equals 12 residues. The germline V gene encodes CDR1 SGHRS and CDR2 YFSETQ.

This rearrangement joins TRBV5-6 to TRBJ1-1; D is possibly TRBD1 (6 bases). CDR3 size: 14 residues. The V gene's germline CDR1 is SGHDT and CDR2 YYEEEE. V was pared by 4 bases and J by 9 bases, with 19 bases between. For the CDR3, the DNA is TGTGCCAGCAGCGGGAGGGGGTTTGGGCTTCAAGCTTTCTTT. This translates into CASSGRGFGLQAFF.

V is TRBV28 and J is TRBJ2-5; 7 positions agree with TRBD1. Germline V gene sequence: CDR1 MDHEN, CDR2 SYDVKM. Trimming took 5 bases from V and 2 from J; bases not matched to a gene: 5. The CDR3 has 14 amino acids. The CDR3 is CASSVYRGQETQYF. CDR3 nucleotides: TGTGCCAGCAGTGTCTACAGGGGACAAGAGACCCAGTACTTC.

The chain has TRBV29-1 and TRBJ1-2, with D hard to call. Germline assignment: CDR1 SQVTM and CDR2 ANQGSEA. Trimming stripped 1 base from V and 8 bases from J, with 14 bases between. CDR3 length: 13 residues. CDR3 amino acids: CSVEGAPRGGYTF. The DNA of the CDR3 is TGCAGCGTTGAAGGGGCCCCTCGGGGAGGCTACACCTTC.

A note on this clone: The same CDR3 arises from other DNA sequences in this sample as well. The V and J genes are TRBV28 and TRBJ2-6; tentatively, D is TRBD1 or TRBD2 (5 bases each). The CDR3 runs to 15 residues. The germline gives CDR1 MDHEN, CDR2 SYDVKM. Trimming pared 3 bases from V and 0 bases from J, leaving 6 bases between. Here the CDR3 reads CASSFGGSGANVLTF. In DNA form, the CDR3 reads TGTGCCAGCAGTTTTGGGGGCTCTGGGGCCAACGTCCTGACTTTC.

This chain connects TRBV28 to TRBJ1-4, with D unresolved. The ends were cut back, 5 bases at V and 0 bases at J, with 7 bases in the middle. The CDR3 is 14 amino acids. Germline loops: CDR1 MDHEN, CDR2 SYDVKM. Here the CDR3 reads CASSHPATNEKLFF. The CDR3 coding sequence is TGTGCCAGCAGTCATCCTGCAACTAATGAAAAACTGTTTTTT.

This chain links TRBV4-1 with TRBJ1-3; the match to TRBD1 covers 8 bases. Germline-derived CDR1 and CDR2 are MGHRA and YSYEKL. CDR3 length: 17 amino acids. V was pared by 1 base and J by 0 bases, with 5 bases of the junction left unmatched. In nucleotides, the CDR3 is TGCGCCAGCAGCCAAGCTGGGGACAGGCCCTCTGGAAACACCATATATTTT. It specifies CASSQAGDRPSGNTIYF.

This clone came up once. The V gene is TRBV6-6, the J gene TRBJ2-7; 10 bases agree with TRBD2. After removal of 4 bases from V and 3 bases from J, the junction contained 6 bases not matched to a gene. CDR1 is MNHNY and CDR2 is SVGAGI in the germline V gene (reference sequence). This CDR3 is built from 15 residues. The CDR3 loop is CASSFGLAVSYEQYF. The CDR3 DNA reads TGTGCCAGCAGTTTCGGACTAGCGGTGAGCTACGAGCAGTACTTC.

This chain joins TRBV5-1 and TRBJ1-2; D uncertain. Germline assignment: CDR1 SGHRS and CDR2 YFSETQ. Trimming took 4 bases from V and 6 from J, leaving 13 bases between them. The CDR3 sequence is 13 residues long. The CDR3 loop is CASSLTTKDGYTF. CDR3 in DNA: TGCGCCAGCAGCCTTACGACAAAGGATGGCTACACCTTC.

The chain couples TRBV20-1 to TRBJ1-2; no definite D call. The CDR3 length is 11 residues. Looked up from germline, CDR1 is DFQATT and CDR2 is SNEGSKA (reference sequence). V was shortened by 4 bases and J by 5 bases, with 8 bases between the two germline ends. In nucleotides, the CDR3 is TGCAGTGCTACTTACAATTATGGCTACACCTTC. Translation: CSATYNYGYTF.

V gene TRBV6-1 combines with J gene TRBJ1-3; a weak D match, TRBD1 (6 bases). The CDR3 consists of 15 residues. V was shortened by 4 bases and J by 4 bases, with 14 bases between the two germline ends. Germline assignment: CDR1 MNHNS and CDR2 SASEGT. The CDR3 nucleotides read TGTGCCAGCAGTGCGCGGGACACCGACGGAAACACCATATATTTT. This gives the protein CASSARDTDGNTIYF.

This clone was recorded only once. The CDR3 bases are TGTGCCAGCAGTTTAGGAGTTCTAGCGGGAGTAGGCGGGGAGCTGTTTTTT. This gives the protein CASSLGVLAGVGGELFF. The rearrangement links TRBV28 to TRBJ2-2; 10 bases agree with TRBD2. The CDR3 runs to 17 residues. Germline values: CDR1 MDHEN, CDR2 SYDVKM. V dropped 2 bases and J dropped 7; count of bases not matched to a gene: 10.

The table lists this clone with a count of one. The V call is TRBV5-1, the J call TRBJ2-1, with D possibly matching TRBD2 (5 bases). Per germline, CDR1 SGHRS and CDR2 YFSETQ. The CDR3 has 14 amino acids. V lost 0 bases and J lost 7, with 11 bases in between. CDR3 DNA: TGCGCCAGCAGCTTGGGAGGGAGAGGGAATGAGCAGTTCTTC. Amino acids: CASSLGGRGNEQFF.